The 30 T cell receptor beta chains in this list originate from one sample, sequenced in a study of cytomegalovirus exposure and HLA in healthy donors. PCR was performed using 60 Vbeta and 13 Jbeta primers. Method: immunoSEQ multiplex PCR; TCRdb's copy keeps in-frame clones and lacks some. In the table there are about 120,000 clones, 60% to 85% of which are singletons. Sequences were obtained from PBMCs. Receptor source: a middle-aged woman in good health and CMV-seropositive.

This chain connects TRBV6-1 to TRBJ1-2; D might be TRBD1 (5 bases). V lost 3 bases and J lost 2, with 13 bases in between. CDR1 and CDR2 (germline): MNHNS, SASEGT. The CDR3 spans 15 residues. In DNA form, the CDR3 reads TGTGCCAGCAGTGAGAGGCCAGGGAAAAACTATGGCTACACCTTC. As protein: CASSERPGKNYGYTF.

This clone has more than one count but fewer than ten. V usage is TRBV19 and J usage is TRBJ1-5; D is uncertain. Germline values: CDR1 LNHDA, CDR2 SQIVND (reference sequence). CDR3 size: 15 residues. V was trimmed by 5 bases and J by 2 bases, leaving 13 bases between them. The CDR3 DNA is TGTGCCAGTAGTTTCGATCCTCGGGGCAATCAGCCCCAGCATTTT. This sequence encodes CASSFDPRGNQPQHF.

This chain uses TRBV10-3 with TRBJ2-5, with 10 nucleotides matching TRBD2. The CDR3 sequence is 17 residues long. The germline CDR1 and CDR2 sequences are ENHRY and SYGVKD. The junction had 9 bases not matched to a gene; V was cut back by 0 bases and J by 5 bases. For the CDR3, the DNA is TGTGCCATCAGTGAGTCTAGCGGGAGGCCCCAGCGGGAGACCCAGTACTTC. Its translation: CAISESSGRPQRETQYF.

This rearrangement joins TRBV10-3 to TRBJ2-1, with 11 positions matching TRBD2. This CDR3 is 18 amino acids long. V lost 3 bases, J lost 6 bases, and 13 bases stayed unmatched. Per germline, CDR1 ENHRY and CDR2 SYGVKD. CDR3 bases: TGTGCCATCAGTGAAGCTAGCGGGAGGTCCCCTCTCAGCAATGAGCAGTTCTTC. Translated, it gives CAISEASGRSPLSNEQFF.

V gene TRBV9 combines with J gene TRBJ1-1, with 7 bases fitting TRBD1. The CDR3 length is 12 residues. Germline V lookup: CDR1 SGDLS, CDR2 YYNGEE. The junction had 2 bases not matched to a gene; V was cut back by 3 bases and J by 6 bases. The CDR3 region is CASSEGAAEAFF. The CDR3 bases are TGTGCCAGCAGCGAGGGGGCAGCTGAAGCTTTCTTT.

The chain links TRBV19 to TRBJ2-2; the match to TRBD1 covers 8 bases. J was trimmed by 5 bases and V by 5 bases; bases with no gene match: 4. This CDR3 has 14 amino acids. CDR1 and CDR2 from the germline V gene are LNHDA and SQIVND (reference sequence). The CDR3 DNA follows: TGTGCCAGTAGTCAAACAGGGGGGACCGGGGAGCTGTTTTTT. Translation: CASSQTGGTGELFF. Drawing the rest from reference TRBV19 and TRBJ2-2, the complete variable domain is DGGITQSPKYLFRKEGQNVTLSCEQNLNHDAMYWYRQDPGQGLRLIYYSQIVNDFQKGDIAEGYSVSREKKESFPLTVTSAQKNPTAFYLCASSQTGGTGELFFGEGSRLTVL.

This clone was seen more than once but under ten times. The chain uses TRBV5-6 and TRBJ2-1; 10 bases are shared with TRBD2. The CDR3 totals 16 residues. With 6 bases clipped from V and 5 bases from J, the junction kept 11 bases outside the gene matches. The germline V gene has CDR1 SGHDT and CDR2 YYEEEE. CDR3 protein: CASTPLAGVPNNEQFF. The CDR3 DNA reads as TGTGCCAGCACCCCTCTAGCGGGGGTCCCTAACAATGAGCAGTTCTTC.

The V gene is TRBV19, the J gene TRBJ2-1; 12 nucleotides match TRBD2. Germline trimming cut 3 bases from V and 4 bases from J; bases unmatched to any gene: 1. The CDR3 sequence is 15 residues long. CDR1 and CDR2 from the germline V gene are LNHDA and SQIVND (reference sequence). The CDR3 nucleotides are TGTGCCAGTAGTATCGGGACTAGCGGGTACAATGAGCAGTTCTTC. Its protein is CASSIGTSGYNEQFF.

This clone was recorded only once. This chain joins TRBV9 and TRBJ2-7; D is uncertain. The CDR3 loop spans 15 amino acids. Between the trimmed V and J ends, which lost 4 bases and 6 bases, there was a span of 20 bases. CDR1 and CDR2 from the germline V gene are SGDLS and YYNGEE. The CDR3 sequence is CASSPRYGALGEQYF. The CDR3 nucleotides read TGTGCCAGCAGCCCCCGTTACGGAGCCCTGGGCGAGCAGTACTTC.

A single count supports this clone. The CDR3 DNA follows: TGCGCCAGCAGCCGCCTGGACAGAGCGAACACTGAAGCTTTCTTT. It translates to CASSRLDRANTEAFF. This chain uses TRBV4-3 with TRBJ1-1, with D perhaps TRBD1 (6 bases). This CDR3 region has 15 residues. Germline-derived CDR1 and CDR2 are LGHNA and YSLEER. V lost 4 bases and J lost 1, with 13 bases in between.

This clone was seen only a few times. The J gene is TRBJ2-1, the V gene TRBV9; 7 bases are shared with TRBD2. The CDR3 has 15 residues. Losses at the gene ends were 5 bases for V and 7 bases for J; bases not matched to a gene: 12. Germline CDR1 SGDLS, CDR2 YYNGEE. CDR3 loop: CASSGGGTRRNEQFF. CDR3 nucleotides: TGTGCCAGCAGTGGGGGGGGGACTCGGCGGAATGAGCAGTTCTTC.

The genes are TRBV25-1 and TRBJ2-1; TRBD1 aligns across 9 bases. V lost 5 bases and J lost 7; bases outside the gene matches: 12. CDR3 length equals 16 residues. The germline gives CDR1 MGHDK, CDR2 SYGVNS. The CDR3 sequence: CASSKLQGADENEQFF. The CDR3 nucleotides read TGTGCCAGCAGTAAATTACAGGGGGCGGACGAGAATGAGCAGTTCTTC.

V usage is TRBV7-9 and J usage is TRBJ2-1, with 7 bases aligning to TRBD2. Germline trimming cut 5 bases from V and 0 bases from J; bases unmatched to any gene: 7. The CDR3 is made up of 16 amino acids. Germline V CDR1 and CDR2: SEHNR, FQNEAQ (reference sequence). The CDR3 region has the DNA TGTGCCAGCAGCACCACTAGCGCCAGCTCCTACAATGAGCAGTTCTTC. Translating gives CASSTTSASSYNEQFF.

This chain joins TRBV7-6 and TRBJ1-2; 7 bases fit TRBD1. V gave up 5 bases and J gave up 2 bases; unmatched junction bases: 11. The CDR3 extends over 16 amino acids. Germline CDR1 and CDR2: SGHVS and FNYEAQ. CDR3 nucleotide sequence: TGTGCCAGCAGCGCCCGGGACAGCTTTCTAAACTATGGCTACACCTTC. This codes for CASSARDSFLNYGYTF.

V and J are TRBV7-2 and TRBJ2-7, with D maybe TRBD2 (5 bases). Trimming stripped 1 base from V and 7 bases from J, with 11 bases between. CDR1 is SGHTA and CDR2 is FQGNSA in the germline V gene. CDR3 length: 13 residues. CDR3 in DNA: TGTGCCAGCAGCTTAGGGATTGGCGGGGAGCAGTACTTC. As protein: CASSLGIGGEQYF. Drawing the rest from reference TRBV7-2 and TRBJ2-7, the complete variable domain is GAGVSQSPSNKVTEKGKDVELRCDPISGHTALYWYRQSLGQGLEFLIYFQGNSAPDKSGLPSDRFSAERTGGSVSTLTIQRTQQEDSAVYLCASSLGIGGEQYFGPGTRLTVT.

The V call is TRBV4-1, the J call TRBJ2-5, with 7 bases aligning to TRBD1. With V trimmed by 3 bases and J by 5 bases, 6 bases remained unmatched. This CDR3 region has 14 residues. Germline V gene sequence: CDR1 MGHRA, CDR2 YSYEKL. CDR3 loop: CASSQGTVAETQYF. The CDR3 DNA follows: TGCGCCAGCAGCCAGGGGACAGTCGCGGAGACCCAGTACTTC.

V usage is TRBV15 and J usage is TRBJ2-7, with 7 bases lining up with TRBD2. There are 15 residues in the CDR3. CDR1 LNHNV and CDR2 YYDKDF come from the germline V gene (reference sequence). Trimming cost V 1 base and J 1 base; bases outside gene matches: 4. CDR3 region: CATSRGEGFSYEQYF. CDR3 DNA: TGTGCCACCAGCAGAGGGGAGGGGTTTTCCTACGAGCAGTACTTC. The full variable domain, rest sourced from reference TRBV15 and TRBJ2-7, is DAMVIQNPRYQVTQFGKPVTLSCSQTLNHNVMYWYQQKSSQAPKLLFHYYDKDFNNEADTPDNFQSRRPNTSFCFLDIRSPGLGDTAMYLCATSRGEGFSYEQYFGPGTRLTVT.

The sample holds one count of this clone. This rearrangement joins TRBV27 to TRBJ1-2; a possible D gene is TRBD1 (5 bases). The CDR3 is 15 amino acids. Trimming left V 2 bases short and J 0 bases short, with 10 bases between. The germline V gene has CDR1 MNHEY and CDR2 SMNVEV (reference sequence). The CDR3 DNA is TGTGCCAGCAGTTTAACCAGGGCCGCTAACTATGGCTACACCTTC. It specifies CASSLTRAANYGYTF.

The chain carries TRBV25-1 and TRBJ2-3, with 7 bases fitting TRBD2. V dropped 4 bases and J dropped 4; count of bases not matched to a gene: 5. Germline V gene data show CDR1 as MGHDK and CDR2 as SYGVNS. The CDR3 sequence is 14 residues long. CDR3 bases: TGTGCCAGCAGTGCCACCGGGGGGTCAGATACGCAGTATTTT. Its translation: CASSATGGSDTQYF.

The rearrangement joins TRBV20-1 to TRBJ1-1, with unresolved D. V was trimmed by 1 base and J by 4 bases, leaving 4 bases between them. The length of the CDR3 is 11 residues. The V gene's germline CDR1 is DFQATT and CDR2 SNEGSKA (reference sequence). CDR3 nucleotides: TGCAGTGCTAGAGCGGGCACTGAAGCTTTCTTT. It codes for CSARAGTEAFF.

The rearrangement joins TRBV2 to TRBJ1-2, with 7 nucleotides matching TRBD1. CDR1 SNHLY and CDR2 FYNNEI come from the germline V gene. The CDR3 has 15 residues. V shed 7 bases and J 6 bases; nucleotides not matched to a gene: 14. CDR3 protein: CASILDRVIEDGYTF. CDR3 coding DNA: TGTGCCAGCATCCTAGACAGGGTTATAGAGGATGGCTACACCTTC.

The V call is TRBV25-1, the J call TRBJ1-2; tentative D call: TRBD1 (5 bases). The ends were cut back, 4 bases at V and 7 bases at J, with 13 bases in the middle. From germline, CDR1 is MGHDK and CDR2 SYGVNS. This CDR3 is built from 13 residues. The CDR3 DNA reads as TGTGCCAGCAGTGGCCCAAGGGGCGGTGGCTACACCTTC. This encodes CASSGPRGGGYTF.

Details on this clone: At the DNA level, this CDR3 is encoded by other sequences in the same sample as well. The rearrangement links TRBV4-1 to TRBJ2-5; maybe TRBD2 (5 bases). Germline V gene lookup returns CDR1 MGHRA and CDR2 YSYEKL. Trimming took 0 bases from V and 1 from J, leaving 9 bases between them. The length of the CDR3 is 15 residues. This CDR3 is CASSQDGRGQETQYF. As DNA, the CDR3 is TGCGCCAGCAGCCAAGATGGTCGGGGCCAAGAGACCCAGTACTTC.

The CDR3 nucleotides read TGTGCCAGCAGCCCTCGGACAGCACTCTCTGGGGCCAACGTCCTGACTTTC. It yields the protein CASSPRTALSGANVLTF. The genes are TRBV9 and TRBJ2-6; D possibly corresponds to TRBD1 (6 bases). The germline gives CDR1 SGDLS, CDR2 YYNGEE. V lost 4 bases and J 0 bases, leaving 14 bases between the germline ends. This CDR3 has 17 residues. The full variable domain, rest sourced from reference TRBV9 and TRBJ2-6, is DSGVTQTPKHLITATGQRVTLRCSPRSGDLSVYWYQQSLDQGLQFLIQYYNGEERAKGNILERFSAQQFPDLHSELNLSSLELGDSALYFCASSPRTALSGANVLTFGAGSRLTVL.

This chain joins TRBV7-6 and TRBJ2-3, with 8 bases identical to TRBD2. Germline CDR1 SGHVS, CDR2 FNYEAQ. After removal of 4 bases from V and 1 base from J, the junction contained 7 bases not matched to a gene. The CDR3 sequence is 16 residues long. The CDR3 DNA follows: TGTGCCAGCAGCTCTCTCGCGGGGGGCGGCACAGATACGCAGTATTTT. This translates into CASSSLAGGGTDTQYF. Full variable domain (outside the CDR3, taken from reference TRBV7-6 and TRBJ2-3): GAGVSQSPRYKVTKRGQDVALRCDPISGHVSLYWYRQALGQGPEFLTYFNYEAQQDKSGLPNDRFSAERPEGSISTLTIQRTEQRDSAMYRCASSSLAGGGTDTQYFGPGTRLTVL.

The chain carries TRBV11-2 and TRBJ1-4; D perhaps matches TRBD1 (6 bases). The CDR3 loop spans 15 amino acids. Germline V gene lookup returns CDR1 SGHAT and CDR2 FQNNGV. The ends were cut back, 1 base at V and 6 bases at J, with 12 bases in the middle. CDR3 bases: TGTGCCAGCAGCTTAGGGGGGGGCCTGGATGAAAAACTGTTTTTT. This codes for CASSLGGGLDEKLFF.

The chain uses TRBV4-1 and TRBJ2-2; D is ambiguous. This CDR3 has 15 residues. Germline V gene data show CDR1 as MGHRA and CDR2 as YSYEKL. The ends were cut back, 2 bases at V and 4 bases at J, with 11 bases in the middle. This CDR3 is CASSQNPGSTGELFF. DNA of the CDR3: TGCGCCAGCAGCCAAAATCCGGGTAGCACCGGGGAGCTGTTTTTT.

Concerning this clone: Different DNA sequences within this sample yield the same CDR3. The chain joins TRBV7-9 to TRBJ2-3; D ambiguous. Germline V gene data show CDR1 as SEHNR and CDR2 as FQNEAQ (reference sequence). V was shortened by 0 bases and J by 2 bases, with 9 bases between the two germline ends. There are 15 residues in the CDR3. The CDR3 here is CASSLAGGFTDTQYF. CDR3 bases: TGTGCCAGCAGCTTAGCCGGCGGATTCACAGATACGCAGTATTTT. The full variable domain, its missing parts supplied by reference TRBV7-9 and TRBJ2-3, is DTGVSQNPRHKITKRGQNVTFRCDPISEHNRLYWYRQTLGQGPEFLTYFQNEAQLEKSRLLSDRFSAERPKGSFSTLEIQRTEQGDSAMYLCASSLAGGFTDTQYFGPGTRLTVL.

This clone showed up just once. CDR3 sequence reads: CASSPLGGDPYEQYF. DNA of the CDR3: TGTGCCAGCAGCCCATTGGGAGGGGACCCCTACGAGCAGTACTTC. V gene TRBV7-6 combines with J gene TRBJ2-7, with 7 bases fitting TRBD2. J gave up 2 bases and V 5 bases, and 9 bases lay outside the gene matches. Germline loops: CDR1 SGHVS, CDR2 FNYEAQ. The CDR3 is 15 residues long.

This chain connects TRBV6-1 to TRBJ1-5; D is ambiguous. CDR1 and CDR2 from the germline V gene are MNHNS and SASEGT. The CDR3 runs to 14 residues. Trimming cost V 0 bases and J 4 bases, with 7 bases left between them. The CDR3: CASSEAGGNQPQHF. For the CDR3, the DNA is TGTGCCAGCAGTGAAGCTGGAGGAAATCAGCCCCAGCATTTT.